A single T cell receptor (beta chain) is shown here with its context. Its antigen is still unknown. The germline V gene encodes CDR1 KGHSH and CDR2 LQKENI. The CDR3 runs 14 residues. V lost 4 bases, J lost 6 bases, and 16 bases lay in between. The protocol was immunoSEQ multiplex PCR, while the TCRdb copy is restricted to in-frame clones and leaves out a portion. The table shows just over 70,000 clones, with 84% occurring only once. This sample stems from a study of OX40 agonist ivuxolimab in advanced cancers. Points from the study as a whole: Some of the lowest clonal expansion was seen in partial responders at 0.1-3.0 mg/kg.

The chain is built from TRBV18 and TRBJ2-7, with a weak D call TRBD1 (6 bases). This clonotype originated in an adult with an advanced solid tumor such as melanoma, head and neck, liver or kidney cancer. Here the sequenced sample was CD4+ or CD8+ T cells sorted from blood, taken in a trial of the OX40 agonist ivuxolimab. The CDR3 DNA follows: TGTGCCAGCTCACGGGAACTACAGGGTGGCGAGCAGTACTTC. Its translation is CASSRELQGGEQYF.